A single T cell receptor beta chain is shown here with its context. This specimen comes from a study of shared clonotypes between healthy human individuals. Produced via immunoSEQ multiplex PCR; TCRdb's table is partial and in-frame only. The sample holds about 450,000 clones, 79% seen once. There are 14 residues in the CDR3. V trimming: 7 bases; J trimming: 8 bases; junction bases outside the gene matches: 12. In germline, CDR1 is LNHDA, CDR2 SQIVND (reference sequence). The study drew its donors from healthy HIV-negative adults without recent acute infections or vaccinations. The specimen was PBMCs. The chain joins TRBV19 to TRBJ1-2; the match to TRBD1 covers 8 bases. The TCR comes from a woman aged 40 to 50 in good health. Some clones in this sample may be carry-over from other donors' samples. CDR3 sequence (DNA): TGTGCCAGTACCACGGCAGGGGGCCCTTACGGCTACACCTTC. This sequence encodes CASTTAGGPYGYTF.